These 20 T cell receptor beta chains were sequenced from one sample in a study of cytomegalovirus exposure and HLA in healthy donors. PCR was performed using 60 Vbeta and 13 Jbeta primers. Data came from immunoSEQ multiplex PCR; TCRdb stores just in-frame clones and leaves some out. The sample carries 200,000 to 250,000 clones, about 89% recorded once. The sample was PBMCs. The receptors stem from a woman between 18 and 29 years old in good health and CMV-seronegative.

This clone was counted a single time. The rearrangement uses TRBV6-5 and TRBJ2-5, with TRBD1 matching over 9 bases. The DNA matches TRBJ2-7 better at its end, which makes the J call doubtful. Germline V gene lookup returns CDR1 MNHEY and CDR2 SVGAGI. The CDR3 is 15 residues long. The chain's CDR3 is CASSQRQGVTYEQYF. CDR3 nucleotide sequence: TGTGCCAGCAGCCAACGACAGGGGGTAACCTACGAGCAGTACTTC.

In the case of this clone: Other DNA sequences within the sample encode an identical CDR3. The chain joins TRBV18 to TRBJ2-7, with a tentative D call TRBD1 (7 bases). From germline, CDR1 is KGHSH and CDR2 LQKENI. Trimming shortened V by 6 bases and J by 4 bases, and 10 bases separated the two germline ends. CDR3 length: 12 residues. CDR3 DNA: TGTGCCAGCTCGTCAGGGGGGTACGAGCAGTACTTC. This translates into CASSSGGYEQYF.

The chain combines TRBV5-8 with TRBJ2-7, with 9 bases matching TRBD2. The trim removed 0 bases at V and 4 bases at J, leaving 8 bases unmatched. This CDR3 spans 16 amino acids. CDR1 is SGHTS and CDR2 is YDEGEE in the germline V gene. This CDR3 reads CASSLVGRGGLYEQYF. DNA of the CDR3: TGTGCCAGCAGCTTGGTGGGGCGGGGGGGCCTGTACGAGCAGTACTTC.

V is TRBV23-1 and J is TRBJ1-5, with D perhaps matching TRBD1 (5 bases). TRBV23-1 carries the ORF label, with uncertain function. The germline V and J ends were trimmed by 2 bases and 7 bases, with 12 bases remaining between them. The CDR3 is 14 residues long. This CDR3 is CASSQDRGPQPQHF. The DNA of the CDR3 is TGCGCCAGCAGTCAAGATAGGGGCCCCCAGCCCCAGCATTTT.

The chain couples TRBV5-5 to TRBJ1-4; 7 nucleotides align to TRBD1. From germline, CDR1 is SGHKS and CDR2 YYEKEE (reference sequence). The CDR3 has 16 amino acids. The V and J ends lost 4 bases and 4 bases, in that order; junction bases with no gene match: 10. As DNA, the CDR3 is TGTGCCAGCAGCCTACCTACAGGGGCAATTAATGAAAAACTGTTTTTT. Protein product: CASSLPTGAINEKLFF.

The J gene is TRBJ1-1, the V gene TRBV7-2; TRBD1 might be the D (6 bases). Per the germline V gene, CDR1 is SGHTA and CDR2 is FQGNSA. The CDR3 spans 14 residues. Trimming shortened V by 2 bases and J by 3 bases, and 10 bases separated the two germline ends. CDR3 DNA sequence: TGTGCCAGCAGCTTACCAGGGGTGCACACTGAAGCTTTCTTT. Its translation is CASSLPGVHTEAFF.

The rearrangement links TRBV9 to TRBJ2-7; weak D call: TRBD2 (5 bases). Germline lookup yields CDR1 SGDLS and CDR2 YYNGEE. Trimming stripped 0 bases from V and 0 bases from J, with 7 bases between. There are 14 residues in the CDR3. CDR3 sequence reads: CASSVEGDSYEQYF. DNA of the CDR3: TGTGCCAGCAGCGTAGAGGGAGACTCCTACGAGCAGTACTTC. The entire variable domain, with the rest obtained from reference TRBV9 and TRBJ2-7, is as follows: DSGVTQTPKHLITATGQRVTLRCSPRSGDLSVYWYQQSLDQGLQFLIQYYNGEERAKGNILERFSAQQFPDLHSELNLSSLELGDSALYFCASSVEGDSYEQYFGPGTRLTVT.

This clone was found once. Germline and junction disagree at one end, which may indicate a read error. Other DNA sequences in the sample encode the same CDR3. The rearrangement links TRBV6-1 to TRBJ2-4; 7 bases are shared with TRBD2. CDR3 size: 17 residues. The germline V gene has CDR1 MNHNS and CDR2 SASEGT. CDR3: CASSALFSGRAKNIQYF. DNA for the CDR3: TGTGCCAGCAGTGCTCTTTTTAGCGGGCGAGCCAAGAACATTCAGTACTTC.

This rearrangement joins TRBV5-1 to TRBJ1-3; no clear D gene. V dropped 2 bases and J dropped 0 bases, with 9 bases sitting between them. This CDR3 comprises 15 residues. Germline V CDR1 and CDR2: SGHRS, YFSETQ. The CDR3 DNA reads TGCGCCAGCAGCTTAGGCGGAAGCTCTGGAAACACCATATATTTT. Protein: CASSLGGSSGNTIYF.

V usage is TRBV5-4 and J usage is TRBJ2-1; D is perhaps TRBD2 (6 bases). CDR3 length equals 15 residues. The germline V and J ends were trimmed by 4 bases and 1 base, with 12 bases remaining between them. Germline V lookup: CDR1 SGHNT, CDR2 YYREEE (reference sequence). The CDR3 here is CASSAGTGSYNEQFF. CDR3 in DNA: TGTGCCAGCAGCGCCGGGACTGGATCCTACAATGAGCAGTTCTTC. The full variable domain, its missing parts supplied by reference TRBV5-4 and TRBJ2-1, is ETGVTQSPTHLIKTRGQQVTLRCSSQSGHNTVSWYQQALGQGPQFIFQYYREEENGRGNFPPRFSGLQFPNYSSELNVNALELDDSALYLCASSAGTGSYNEQFFGPGTRLTVL.

The rearrangement joins TRBV6-5 to TRBJ1-3, with TRBD1 matching 8 bases. The CDR3 has 15 residues. V shed 6 bases and J 3 bases; nucleotides not matched to a gene: 7. Germline CDR1 is MNHEY and CDR2 is SVGAGI. The CDR3 DNA reads as TGTGCCAGCAGAAACGACAGGGGAAGTGGAAACACCATATATTTT. This codes for CASRNDRGSGNTIYF.

V and J are TRBV6-5 and TRBJ2-7; weak D call: TRBD1 (7 bases). The CDR3 length is 16 residues. Trimming took 0 bases from V and 2 from J, leaving 14 bases between them. In germline, CDR1 is MNHEY, CDR2 SVGAGI. CDR3 in DNA: TGTGCCAGCAGTTACTCGACGGCCAGGGGGGCCTACGAGCAGTACTTC. This codes for CASSYSTARGAYEQYF.

This chain joins TRBV5-4 and TRBJ1-2; 9 bases are a match to TRBD1. V trimming: 4 bases; J trimming: 0 bases; junction bases outside the gene matches: 7. CDR3 size: 16 residues. Germline CDR1 SGHNT, CDR2 YYREEE (reference sequence). Written as DNA, the CDR3 is TGTGCCAGCAGCGCTCACACAGGGGGCGCTAACTATGGCTACACCTTC. Translation gives CASSAHTGGANYGYTF. The entire variable domain, with the rest obtained from reference TRBV5-4 and TRBJ1-2, is as follows: ETGVTQSPTHLIKTRGQQVTLRCSSQSGHNTVSWYQQALGQGPQFIFQYYREEENGRGNFPPRFSGLQFPNYSSELNVNALELDDSALYLCASSAHTGGANYGYTFGSGTRLTVV.

On this clone: Other DNA sequences in this sample translate to the same CDR3. This chain uses TRBV6-1 with TRBJ2-5; TRBD2 aligns across 12 bases. The germline gives CDR1 MNHNS, CDR2 SASEGT. Germline trimming cut 2 bases from V and 5 bases from J; bases unmatched to any gene: 3. This CDR3 has 15 residues. In DNA form, the CDR3 reads TGTGCCAGCAGTGAACTAGCGGGGGGGCACGAGACCCAGTACTTC. Its protein is CASSELAGGHETQYF.

This chain links TRBV11-2 with TRBJ1-5, with 8 positions matching TRBD1. Germline V gene data show CDR1 as SGHAT and CDR2 as FQNNGV. This CDR3 has 15 residues. V gave up 1 base and J gave up 7 bases; unmatched junction bases: 6. The CDR3 DNA reads as TGTGCCAGCAGCTTAGTCGGACAGGGCCAACAGCCCCAGCATTTT. It encodes CASSLVGQGQQPQHF.

V usage is TRBV5-6 and J usage is TRBJ2-7; D is unclear. Trimming stripped 1 base from V and 0 bases from J, with 11 bases between. Germline V gene data show CDR1 as SGHDT and CDR2 as YYEEEE. The CDR3 consists of 15 residues. CDR3 in amino acids: CASSLKAYFSYEQYF. The CDR3 DNA is TGTGCCAGCAGCTTGAAAGCGTACTTCTCCTACGAGCAGTACTTC.

The V gene is TRBV9, the J gene TRBJ2-3; possible D gene TRBD2, 5 bases. Germline V gives CDR1 SGDLS, CDR2 YYNGEE. V shed 0 bases and J shed 0 bases, with 11 bases lying between them. There are 16 residues in the CDR3. In DNA form, the CDR3 reads TGTGCCAGCAGCGTAGGAGGGTTCTCTAGCACAGATACGCAGTATTTT. This codes for CASSVGGFSSTDTQYF.

The V call is TRBV6-5, the J call TRBJ1-1; 7 nucleotides match TRBD1. The CDR3 has 13 amino acids. Unmatched junction bases numbered 9, after V lost 7 bases and J lost 7 bases. Germline V CDR1 and CDR2: MNHEY, SVGAGI. CDR3 bases: TGTGCCAGCACCACCGAGGGACAGCTTGAAGCTTTCTTT. This gives the protein CASTTEGQLEAFF.

V is TRBV4-3 and J is TRBJ1-2; 8 nucleotides line up with TRBD1. Germline V gene sequence: CDR1 LGHNA, CDR2 YSLEER. The CDR3 runs to 18 residues. With 0 bases clipped from V and 8 bases from J, the junction kept 17 bases outside the gene matches. The CDR3 DNA reads as TGCGCCAGCAGCCAAGATCTTCAAGTGCTGCAGGGGGCGAAGGGCTACACCTTC. Protein: CASSQDLQVLQGAKGYTF.

In this sample, this clone turned up once. The genes are TRBV5-1 and TRBJ2-7; TRBD1 matches at 9 bases. This CDR3 spans 15 amino acids. J gave up 3 bases and V 3 bases, and 7 bases lay outside the gene matches. Germline loops: CDR1 SGHRS, CDR2 YFSETQ. In DNA, the CDR3 is TGCGCCAGCAGCTCCCCCGGGACAGGGCTCTACGAGCAGTACTTC. This translates into CASSSPGTGLYEQYF. The full variable domain, its missing parts supplied by reference TRBV5-1 and TRBJ2-7, is KAGVTQTPRYLIKTRGQQVTLSCSPISGHRSVSWYQQTPGQGLQFLFEYFSETQRNKGNFPGRFSGRQFSNSRSEMNVSTLELGDSALYLCASSSPGTGLYEQYFGPGTRLTVT.